A single sample gave rise to the 32 T cell receptor beta chains below, sequenced in a study of early T cells in non-severe SARS-CoV-2 infection. MiXCR was run by TCRdb on the 5' RACE reads, yielding one entry per CDR3 protein. The sample comprises some 70,000 distinct CDR3 sequences, 12% of which are singletons, and 3.9% rests with the top ten. The sample comprised whole blood. Source of these receptors: an adult who was a healthcare worker with PCR-confirmed SARS-CoV-2 infection or an uninfected control (not recorded which).

Concerning this clonotype itself: A read error may be the cause here, since a much bigger clone is one base away. This rearrangement joins TRBV2 to TRBJ2-7, with TRBD1 as a possible D gene (6 bases). V shed 4 bases and J shed 6 bases, with 10 bases lying between them. The CDR3 consists of 12 residues. In germline, CDR1 is SNHLY, CDR2 FYNNEI. The CDR3 loop reads CASSGQGGEQYF. Written as DNA, the CDR3 is TGTGCCAGCAGTGGTCAAGGGGGCGAGCAGTACTTC. Combining the CDR3 with reference TRBV2 and TRBJ2-7 gives the whole variable domain EPEVTQTPSHQVTQMGQEVILRCVPISNHLYFYWYRQILGQKVEFLVSFYNNEISEKSEIFDDQFSVERPDGSNFTLKIRSTKLEDSAMYFCASSGQGGEQYFGPGTRLTVT.

The chain combines TRBV29-1 with TRBJ1-1; possible D gene TRBD1, 5 bases. The CDR3 is 13 residues long. V lost 2 bases and J lost 2, with 9 bases in between. Per germline, CDR1 SQVTM and CDR2 ANQGSEA. CDR3 coding DNA: TGCAGCGTTGAAACACAGGTAAACACTGAAGCTTTCTTT. Translated: CSVETQVNTEAFF.

This clonotype was recorded at least ten times. The rearrangement joins TRBV7-8 to TRBJ2-5; D ambiguous. The CDR3 has 12 residues. Germline V gene lookup returns CDR1 SGHVS and CDR2 FQNEAQ. With 5 bases removed from V and 4 bases from J, the gap between germline ends came to 8 bases. In DNA form, the CDR3 reads TGTGCCAGCAGCCCCCAGGCAGAGACCCAGTACTTC. The encoded protein is CASSPQAETQYF.

This clonotype was detected ten times or more. V gene TRBV20-1 combines with J gene TRBJ1-2; TRBD1 is a possible D gene (5 bases). V was shortened by 4 bases and J by 4 bases, with 19 bases between the two germline ends. The CDR3 contains 15 residues. Germline V lookup: CDR1 DFQATT, CDR2 SNEGSKA (reference sequence). The CDR3 sequence: CSATRSGDPGYGYTF. CDR3 DNA sequence: TGCAGTGCTACCCGGTCCGGGGACCCCGGCTATGGCTACACCTTC.

This clonotype was observed many times. The chain couples TRBV5-5 to TRBJ1-2; 8 bases align to TRBD1. The CDR3 loop spans 14 amino acids. Trimming removed 6 bases from V and 2 bases from J; junction bases left unmatched: 6. CDR1 and CDR2 from the germline V gene are SGHKS and YYEKEE (reference sequence). CDR3 DNA sequence: TGTGCCAGCACCGGGGACAGGCTGAACTATGGCTACACCTTC. As protein: CASTGDRLNYGYTF.

The sample holds a few counts of this clonotype. V usage is TRBV14 and J usage is TRBJ2-5; no clear D gene. The V gene lost 4 bases and the J gene lost 1 base, with 16 bases spanning the gap. This CDR3 is 16 amino acids long. Germline CDR1 reads SGHDN; CDR2 reads FVKESK. CDR3 protein: CASSPGPPPAQETQYF. As DNA, the CDR3 is TGTGCCAGCAGCCCCGGCCCCCCACCGGCCCAAGAGACCCAGTACTTC.

At least ten counts were recorded for this clonotype. The J gene is TRBJ2-4, the V gene TRBV12-3 or TRBV12-4, with D perhaps matching TRBD1 or TRBD2 (5 bases each). The CDR3 is 15 residues long. V dropped 5 bases and J dropped 5 bases, with 16 bases sitting between them. The CDR3 DNA reads as TGTGCCAGCAGTCTTCGCTTGGGGGTTCAAAACATTCAGTACTTC. It yields the protein CASSLRLGVQNIQYF.

In this sample, this clonotype turned up many times. This CDR3 is CASSEELQSTDTQYF. The CDR3 DNA reads TGTGCCAGCAGTGAAGAATTGCAGAGCACAGATACGCAGTATTTT. V usage is TRBV2 and J usage is TRBJ2-3; D remains unclear. This CDR3 is 15 amino acids long. Trimming removed 1 base at V and 0 bases at J, with 8 bases between. In germline, CDR1 is SNHLY, CDR2 FYNNEI.

This clonotype was observed at least ten times. CDR3 coding DNA: TGCAGTGCTAGAGACCCGTTAGCGGGGCGGAATGAGCAGTTCTTC. This codes for CSARDPLAGRNEQFF. This rearrangement joins TRBV20-1 to TRBJ2-1, with 8 nucleotides matching TRBD2. The CDR3 consists of 15 residues. V lost 0 bases, J lost 7 bases, and 8 bases stayed unmatched. CDR1 and CDR2 (germline): DFQATT, SNEGSKA (reference sequence).

About this clonotype: Just one base apart from a much larger clone, this may be a read error. This chain links TRBV9 with TRBJ1-1; D is possibly TRBD1 (5 bases). Trimming pared 5 bases from V and 5 bases from J, leaving 22 bases between. CDR1 and CDR2 (germline): SGDLS, YYNGEE. The CDR3 spans 16 residues. The CDR3 DNA reads as TGTGCCAGCAGTCAAGGGGTAGTGGGCCCTGGGACTGAAGCTTTCTTT. Its protein product is CASSQGVVGPGTEAFF.

The chain employs TRBV30 and TRBJ1-2; 9 bases fit TRBD1. The germline gives CDR1 GTSNPN, CDR2 SVGIG (reference sequence). V gave up 0 bases and J gave up 5 bases; unmatched junction bases: 13. CDR3 length equals 17 residues. The CDR3: CAWSVRGQGDWLYGYTF. In nucleotides, the CDR3 is TGTGCCTGGAGTGTCCGGGGACAGGGCGACTGGCTATATGGCTACACCTTC. Full variable domain (outside the CDR3, taken from reference TRBV30 and TRBJ1-2): SQTIHQWPATLVQPVGSPLSLECTVEGTSNPNLYWYRQAAGRGLQLLFYSVGIGQISSEVPQNLSASRPQDRQFILSSKKLLLSDSGFYLCAWSVRGQGDWLYGYTFGSGTRLTVV.

The chain employs TRBV7-9 and TRBJ2-1; TRBD2 matches at 8 bases. V gave up 4 bases and J gave up 6 bases; unmatched junction bases: 8. This CDR3 region has 15 residues. The germline V gene has CDR1 SEHNR and CDR2 FQNEAQ (reference sequence). CDR3 nucleotide sequence: TGTGCCAGCAGCTCACCGGCGGGAGGAGTCAATGAGCAGTTCTTC. Translation: CASSSPAGGVNEQFF.

The chain is built from TRBV28 and TRBJ2-7, with a weak D call TRBD2 (5 bases). The CDR3 spans 15 residues. The V end lost 7 bases, the J end lost 6 bases, and 22 bases lay between the germline ends. Germline V gene sequence: CDR1 MDHEN, CDR2 SYDVKM. The CDR3 nucleotides read TGTGCCAGCAATCCGGCCGGGATAGGGAAAGGCGAGCAGTACTTC. As protein: CASNPAGIGKGEQYF.

A few counts support this clonotype. The V call is TRBV24-1, the J call TRBJ2-3, with D unclear. The V end was cut by 9 bases, the J end by 0 bases, with 15 bases between. Germline CDR1 reads KGHDR; CDR2 reads SFDVKD. CDR3 length equals 15 residues. CDR3 nucleotide sequence: TGTGCCACCGGTACGAACACCGGGAGCACAGATACGCAGTATTTT. This codes for CATGTNTGSTDTQYF.

This clonotype showed up just a few times. The chain employs TRBV29-1 and TRBJ2-1, with 8 bases matching TRBD2. The CDR3 is 15 residues long. Germline values: CDR1 SQVTM, CDR2 ANQGSEA. The J segment lost 3 bases and the V segment lost 4 bases, leaving 8 bases of the junction unmatched. CDR3 nucleotides: TGCAGCGTTGCGCCCAGCGGGAGCTACTACAATGAGCAGTTCTTC. The encoded protein is CSVAPSGSYYNEQFF.

This clonotype was recorded many times. CDR3 residues: CASSIVRLAGGNIQYF. The CDR3 DNA reads TGTGCCAGTAGTATAGTCCGACTAGCGGGAGGAAACATTCAGTACTTC. The chain combines TRBV19 with TRBJ2-4; 13 bases map to TRBD2. Germline loops: CDR1 LNHDA, CDR2 SQIVND (reference sequence). J was trimmed by 6 bases and V by 1 base; bases with no gene match: 3. The CDR3 is made up of 16 amino acids. Full variable domain (remainder filled in from reference TRBV19 and TRBJ2-4): DGGITQSPKYLFRKEGQNVTLSCEQNLNHDAMYWYRQDPGQGLRLIYYSQIVNDFQKGDIAEGYSVSREKKESFPLTVTSAQKNPTAFYLCASSIVRLAGGNIQYFGAGTRLSVL.

This clonotype was seen repeatedly, ten times or more. V gene TRBV28 combines with J gene TRBJ2-7; D remains unclear. This CDR3 has 14 residues. With 7 bases removed from V and 0 bases from J, the gap between germline ends came to 13 bases. Germline V gene sequence: CDR1 MDHEN, CDR2 SYDVKM. The CDR3, as DNA: TGTGCCAGCAAGAGGTACAGAAACTCCTACGAGCAGTACTTC. This translates into CASKRYRNSYEQYF.

This clonotype was seen many times. The chain employs TRBV19 and TRBJ2-1; 11 positions match TRBD2. The germline gives CDR1 LNHDA, CDR2 SQIVND (reference sequence). Trimming removed 3 bases from V and 9 bases from J; junction bases left unmatched: 16. The CDR3 totals 18 residues. The CDR3 region has the DNA TGTGCCAGTAGTATTACCCTGGGACTAGCGGCCAGATTGGGTGAGCAGTTCTTC. It codes for CASSITLGLAARLGEQFF.

This clonotype was detected ten times or more. The genes are TRBV27 and TRBJ2-5; D might be TRBD1 or TRBD2, each matching 6 bases. V lost 10 bases to trimming and J lost 2 bases, with 23 bases between them. The CDR3 covers 16 residues. Germline lookup yields CDR1 MNHEY and CDR2 SMNVEV (reference sequence). The CDR3 bases are TGTGCCACCTCGTTAGGGGGTGGCGGGGAACAAGAGACCCAGTACTTC. This encodes CATSLGGGGEQETQYF.

The chain couples TRBV9 to TRBJ2-2, with D unclear. Germline lookup yields CDR1 SGDLS and CDR2 YYNGEE. The CDR3 runs 13 residues. V lost 3 bases to trimming and J lost 7 bases, with 10 bases between them. CDR3 DNA: TGTGCCAGCAGCGCCCAGTCCATCGGGGAGCTGTTTTTT. Translation gives CASSAQSIGELFF.

This chain uses TRBV3-1 with TRBJ1-1; weak D call: TRBD1 (6 bases). Germline V gene lookup returns CDR1 LGHDT and CDR2 YNNKEL (reference sequence). The V end lost 0 bases, the J end lost 10 bases, and 18 bases lay between the germline ends. There are 15 residues in the CDR3. The CDR3, as DNA: TGTGCCAGCAGCCAAGATCGTCGGCAGGGGATATCAGCTTTCTTT. It specifies CASSQDRRQGISAFF.

At least ten counts were recorded for this clonotype. The gene calls are TRBV10-3 and TRBJ1-2, with 10 bases identical to TRBD1. The germline gives CDR1 ENHRY, CDR2 SYGVKD. The CDR3 totals 16 residues. Germline trimming cut 2 bases from V and 3 bases from J; bases unmatched to any gene: 6. The CDR3 loop reads CAISERGTGADYGYTF. The CDR3 nucleotides read TGTGCCATCAGTGAGCGCGGGACAGGGGCCGACTATGGCTACACCTTC.

This clonotype was detected only a few times. The chain employs TRBV27 and TRBJ2-3; 14 bases fit TRBD2. After removal of 2 bases from V and 5 bases from J, the junction contained 3 bases not matched to a gene. The CDR3 runs to 16 residues. Germline V gives CDR1 MNHEY, CDR2 SMNVEV (reference sequence). The DNA of the CDR3 is TGTGCCAGCAGTTTAGGGACTAGCGGGAGTCGAGATACGCAGTATTTT. Protein sequence: CASSLGTSGSRDTQYF.

This clonotype was counted a single time. This sequence joins TRBV28 and TRBJ2-7; D ambiguous. Trimming took 6 bases from V and 2 from J, leaving 17 bases between them. The length of the CDR3 is 15 residues. Germline V lookup: CDR1 MDHEN, CDR2 SYDVKM. The CDR3 region has the DNA TGTGCCAGCAGCCGACCGGAACAGAGCCCCTACGAGCAGTACTTC. It specifies CASSRPEQSPYEQYF.

The table lists this clonotype with many counts. This rearrangement joins TRBV7-3 to TRBJ2-3, with a weak D call TRBD1 (5 bases). The V end lost 1 base, the J end lost 1 base, and 9 bases lay between the germline ends. Germline V gene sequence: CDR1 SGHTA, CDR2 FQGTGA. This CDR3 spans 15 amino acids. The CDR3 bases are TGTGCCAGCAGCTTAATGGGGCAGGGCACAGATACGCAGTATTTT. Translating it yields CASSLMGQGTDTQYF.

Only a few counts were recorded for this clonotype. V is TRBV7-9 and J is TRBJ1-2; no firm D call. Germline assignment: CDR1 SEHNR and CDR2 FQNEAQ (reference sequence). The V end lost 0 bases, the J end lost 8 bases, and 22 bases lay between the germline ends. This CDR3 comprises 17 residues. This CDR3 is CASSLAAPSLRGSGYTF. Here the CDR3 DNA reads TGTGCCAGCAGCTTAGCGGCTCCCAGCCTAAGAGGGAGCGGCTACACCTTC.

The rearrangement uses TRBV29-1 and TRBJ1-1; a weak D match, TRBD1 (5 bases). Germline assignment: CDR1 SQVTM and CDR2 ANQGSEA. The CDR3 is made up of 14 amino acids. V lost 7 bases to trimming and J lost 2 bases, with 17 bases between them. CDR3 amino acids: CSALGSGFNTEAFF. DNA of the CDR3: TGCAGCGCTCTAGGATCAGGGTTTAACACTGAAGCTTTCTTT.

V usage is TRBV28 and J usage is TRBJ1-1; D might be TRBD1 (6 bases). The CDR3 sequence is 14 residues long. Germline V lookup: CDR1 MDHEN, CDR2 SYDVKM. Trimming took 9 bases from V and 4 from J, leaving 18 bases between them. The CDR3 nucleotides read TGTGCCAGTGCCCGGGGGGGCATTGGCACTGAAGCTTTCTTT. This gives the protein CASARGGIGTEAFF.

This clonotype was observed a few times. The chain carries TRBV2 and TRBJ2-7, with TRBD1 identical over 9 bases. This CDR3 contains 13 residues. CDR1 is SNHLY and CDR2 is FYNNEI in the germline V gene. V lost 8 bases, J lost 7 bases, and 9 bases stayed unmatched. CDR3 coding DNA: TGTGCCAGCTCCGGGACAGGGCGGTGGGAGCAGTACTTC. Translation gives CASSGTGRWEQYF.

This clonotype was seen a few times. The CDR3 DNA follows: TGTGCCAGCAGCGCCGCGAACACCGGGGAGCTGTTTTTT. Amino acids: CASSAANTGELFF. The genes are TRBV7-6 and TRBJ2-2; no clear D gene. Between the trimmed V and J ends, which lost 5 bases and 0 bases, there was a span of 4 bases. The CDR3 covers 13 residues. The germline CDR1 and CDR2 sequences are SGHVS and FNYEAQ.

This clonotype was counted a few times. The chain is built from TRBV19 and TRBJ2-7; no clear D. The CDR3 has 12 amino acids. Trimming shortened V by 4 bases and J by 5 bases, and 9 bases separated the two germline ends. Germline V gives CDR1 LNHDA, CDR2 SQIVND (reference sequence). CDR3: CASSNRQNEQYF. For the CDR3, the DNA is TGTGCCAGTAGTAATCGGCAGAACGAGCAGTACTTC.

This clonotype was picked up a small number of times. The chain recombines TRBV28 with TRBJ2-7; TRBD2 is a possible D gene (5 bases). Trimming removed 6 bases at V and 2 bases at J, with 14 bases between. CDR1 and CDR2 from the germline V gene are MDHEN and SYDVKM. The CDR3 runs to 14 residues. CDR3 nucleotides: TGTGCCAGCAGCTCCGGGGTCCCTCCCTACGAGCAGTACTTC. It encodes CASSSGVPPYEQYF.